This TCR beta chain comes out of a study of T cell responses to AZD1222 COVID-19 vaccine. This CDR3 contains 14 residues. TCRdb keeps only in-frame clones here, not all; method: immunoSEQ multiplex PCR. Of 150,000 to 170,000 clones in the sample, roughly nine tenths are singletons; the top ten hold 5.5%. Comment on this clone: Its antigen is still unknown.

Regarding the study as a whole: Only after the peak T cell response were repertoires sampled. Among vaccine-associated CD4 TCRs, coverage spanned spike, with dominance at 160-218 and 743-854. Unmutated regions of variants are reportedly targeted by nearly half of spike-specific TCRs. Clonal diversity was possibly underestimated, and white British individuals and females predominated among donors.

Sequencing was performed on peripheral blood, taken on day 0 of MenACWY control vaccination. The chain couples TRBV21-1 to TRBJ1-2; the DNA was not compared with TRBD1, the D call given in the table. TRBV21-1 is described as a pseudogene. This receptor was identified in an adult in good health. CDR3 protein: CASSIAGYHYGYTF. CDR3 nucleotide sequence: TGTGCCAGCAGCATCGCAGGGTACCACTATGGCTACACCTTC.